This T cell receptor beta chain was sequenced in a study of T-cell memory formation after mild COVID-19 (dated by TCRdb to about 2021). General notes on the study: Most TCR sequence clusters were specific to one of the two donors. In a couple of donors, T-cell clones that expanded and contracted after mild COVID-19 were tracked by sequencing TCRalpha and TCRbeta repertoires over time. The cohort comprised two young, previously healthy adult volunteers, one female and one male.

V is cut by 2 bases and J by 2 bases, and the space between the germline ends is 7 bases. CDR1 and CDR2, looked up from the germline V gene (reference sequence), are DFQATT and SNEGSKA. Measured from the cysteine to the phenylalanine, the CDR3 is 13 residues long. CDR3 DNA is the only sequence kept; it has 39 bases, read in frame from the first base. Ficoll-Paque density gradient centrifugation was used to isolate PBMCs. This clonotype was found many times. Its specific antigen is unknown. No much larger clonotype is one base removed from it; base qualities were not supplied. The instrument was an Illumina NovaSeq 6000. TCRalpha and TCRbeta cDNA libraries were constructed by 5'RACE with constant-segment primers, with sample barcodes and unique molecular identifiers being introduced. Trizol reagent was used to extract RNA from every sample. Libraries were amplified in two PCR steps, with a second sample barcode and Illumina TruSeq adapters added in the second step. Sequencing of libraries was performed on an Illumina NovaSeq with 2 x 150 bp paired-end reads. In the paper's pipeline: Reads were demultiplexed and collapsed into UMI-guided consensus sequences with migec v1.2.7. Using mixcr v2.1.11, UMI consensuses were aligned to TRA and TRB V and J templates and then assembled into clonotypes. Expanded or contracted clonotypes were those called significant by both edgeR and NoisET, with noise models trained on biological replicates. For edgeR calls, the cutoffs were a false discovery rate-adjusted p below 0.01 and a log2 fold-change threshold of 1. PCA with hierarchical clustering of max-normalized trajectories of the 1000 most abundant clonotypes was used as exploratory dynamics analysis. Separately sequenced CD4+ and CD8+ repertoires were used to assign a CD4 or CD8 phenotype to each responding clone. The public reads were quality trimmed at Q25 with fastp and then assembled into clones with MiXCR by TCRdb, keeping productive beta chains. Each CDR3 protein gets just one entry, which takes the most common genes and DNA from the rows behind it. The V and J calls were not made by the authors but by TCRdb's processing. A total of under 300,000 distinct CDR3 sequences appear in this sample, about 16% of them only once. The ten largest clones add up to approximately 3.6% of the sample.

Findings and caveats that apply to the study as a whole: Contracting CD4+ clones appeared mostly in the CM and EM memory subsets, whereas CD8+ clones were enriched in EMRA. Some responding clones were detected in pre-infection memory, which suggested that pre-existing cross-reactive memory T cells had joined the SARS-CoV-2 response. The study included only two mild cases, and larger cohorts that include severe cases with pre-infection samples were judged to be necessary. Balanced CD4/CD8 phenotypes were observed for clones contracting from day 15 to 85, whereas a bias towards CD4+ was observed for a second wave of clones expanding from day 15 to 37. Whether the second-wave clones peaking on day 37 were SARS-CoV-2 specific was not confirmed.

The chain joins TRBV20-1 to TRBJ1-5, with a weak D call of TRBD1 (6 bases match). Specimen: PBMCs or a T cell subset sorted from them (not recorded which). The receptor was isolated from a man between 18 and 35 years old who had mild COVID-19 (a few samples of this study predate the infection). The sample titles of this study are shuffled in the database, so cell type and time point are left out; the donor was told from shared clones. The nucleotide sequence is TGCAGTGCTAGAAGGACAGGCAATCAGCCCCAGCATTTT. It specifies CSARRTGNQPQHF.